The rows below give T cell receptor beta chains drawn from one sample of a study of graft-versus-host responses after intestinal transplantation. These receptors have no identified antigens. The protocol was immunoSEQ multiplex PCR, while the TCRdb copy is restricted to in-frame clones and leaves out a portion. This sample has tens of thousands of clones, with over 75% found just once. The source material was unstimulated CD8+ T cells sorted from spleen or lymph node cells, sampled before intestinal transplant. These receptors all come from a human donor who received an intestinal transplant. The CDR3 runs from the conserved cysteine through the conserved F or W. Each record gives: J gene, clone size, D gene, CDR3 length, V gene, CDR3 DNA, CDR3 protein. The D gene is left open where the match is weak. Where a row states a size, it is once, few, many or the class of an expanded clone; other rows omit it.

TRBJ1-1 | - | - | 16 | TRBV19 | TGTGCCAGTAGTCCACGGACACGACACATGAACACTGAAGCTTTCTTT | CASSPRTRHMNTEAFF
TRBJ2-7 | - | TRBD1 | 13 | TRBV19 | TGTGCCAGTGGCTACAGGGGAGATAACGAGCAGTACTTC | CASGYRGDNEQYF
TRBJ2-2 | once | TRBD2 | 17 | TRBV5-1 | TGCGCCAGCAGCGCGGGACTAGCGGGAGGACGGACCGGGGAGCTGTTTTTT | CASSAGLAGGRTGELFF
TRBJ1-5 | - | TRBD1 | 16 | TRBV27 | TGTGCCAGCAGTTTATCGGGACAGGGAGGAGGATCACCCCAGCATTTT | CASSLSGQGGGSPQHF
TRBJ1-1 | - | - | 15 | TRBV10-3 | TGTGCCATCAGTGATATTGGGGGGGGCGATACTGAAGCTTTCTTT | CAISDIGGGDTEAFF
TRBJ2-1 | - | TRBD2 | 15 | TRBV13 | TGTGCCAGCAGCTTAGCCGGGGGGAAACCCAATGAGCAGTTCTTC | CASSLAGGKPNEQFF
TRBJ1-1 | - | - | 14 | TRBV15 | TGTGCCACCAGCAGAGATTATCGCGGGACTGAAGCTTTCTTT | CATSRDYRGTEAFF
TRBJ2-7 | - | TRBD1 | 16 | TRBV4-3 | TGCGCCAGCAGCCAAGACTCGGGACAGGGAATCTACGAGCAGTACTTC | CASSQDSGQGIYEQYF
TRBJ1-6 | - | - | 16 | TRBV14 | TGTGCCAGCAGCCCGCCAGGGCCTCCCTATAATTCACCCCTCCACTTT | CASSPPGPPYNSPLHF
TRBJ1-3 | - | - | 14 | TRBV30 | TGTGCCTGGAGTGGAGTGATATCTGGAAACACCATATATTTT | CAWSGVISGNTIYF
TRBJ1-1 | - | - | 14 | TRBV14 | TGTGCCAGCAGCCAATCCCCAGGGGCCACTGAAGCTTTCTTT | CASSQSPGATEAFF
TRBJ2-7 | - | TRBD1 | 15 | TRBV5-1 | TGCGCCAGCAGACTCTTCGGACAGGGAGAAGACGAGCAGTACTTC | CASRLFGQGEDEQYF
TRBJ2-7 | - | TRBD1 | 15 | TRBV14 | TGTGCCAGCAGCCTTCCGGGACAGGGCATATACGAGCAGTACTTC | CASSLPGQGIYEQYF
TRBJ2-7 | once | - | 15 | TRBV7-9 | TGTGCCAGCAGCGCCGGACTTGGCGCAGCCTACGAGCAGTACTTC | CASSAGLGAAYEQYF
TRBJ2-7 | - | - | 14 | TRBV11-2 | TGTGCCAGCAGCTTAGAAGAGACAGCCTACGAGCAGTACTTC | CASSLEETAYEQYF
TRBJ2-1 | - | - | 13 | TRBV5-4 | TGTGCCAGCAGCTTGTTTGAAGGCGGTGAGCAGTTCTTC | CASSLFEGGEQFF
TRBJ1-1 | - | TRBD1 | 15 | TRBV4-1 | TGCGCCAGCAGCCGCCTCCGACAGGGGGAGACTGAAGCTTTCTTT | CASSRLRQGETEAFF
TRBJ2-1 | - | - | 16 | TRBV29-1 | TGCAGCGTCCCTGCCCTAGCGTTGAGCTCCTACAATGAGCAGTTCTTC | CSVPALALSSYNEQFF
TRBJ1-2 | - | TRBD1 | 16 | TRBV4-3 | TGCGCCAGCAGCCAAGGGACAGGGAACCCTAACTATGGCTACACCTTC | CASSQGTGNPNYGYTF
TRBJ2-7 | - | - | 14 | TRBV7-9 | TGTGCCAGCAGCTTAGCCGACAGAGCATACGAGCAGTACTTC | CASSLADRAYEQYF
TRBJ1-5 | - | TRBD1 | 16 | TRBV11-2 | TGTGCCAGCAGCCCAACAGGGGGAGGGAGCAATCAGCCCCAGCATTTT | CASSPTGGGSNQPQHF
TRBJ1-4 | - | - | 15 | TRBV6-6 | TGTGCCAGCAGCCCACAGGATTCAACTAATGAAAAACTGTTTTTT | CASSPQDSTNEKLFF
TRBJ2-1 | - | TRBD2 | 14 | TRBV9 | TGTGCCAGCAGCGTGGGACTAGCCAGTTATGAGCAGTTCTTC | CASSVGLASYEQFF
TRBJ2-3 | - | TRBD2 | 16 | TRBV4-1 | TGCGCCAGCAGCCAACTCCTAGCGGGGGACACAGATACGCAGTATTTT | CASSQLLAGDTDTQYF
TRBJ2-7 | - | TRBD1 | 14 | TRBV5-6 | TGTGCCAGCACCCATACCGGGACAGCCTACGAGCAGTACTTC | CASTHTGTAYEQYF
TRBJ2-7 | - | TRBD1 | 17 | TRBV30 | TGTGCCTGGAGTTGGGACAGGGGGCATCGGGTTTCTAAGGAGCAGTACTTC | CAWSWDRGHRVSKEQYF
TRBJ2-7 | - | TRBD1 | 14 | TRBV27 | TGTGCCAGCAGCCCCTGGGACAGGAACTACGAGCAGTACTTC | CASSPWDRNYEQYF
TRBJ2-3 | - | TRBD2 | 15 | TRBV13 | TGTGCCAGCAGCCCTAGCGGGGTGAGCACAGATACGCAGTATTTT | CASSPSGVSTDTQYF